The clone carrying this T cell receptor beta chain was observed a few times. What it recognizes is unknown. The study ran its PCR with 60 Vbeta and 13 Jbeta primers. TCRdb's copy holds only in-frame clones and misses some; the assay was immunoSEQ multiplex PCR. The sample carries 200,000 to 250,000 clones, around 80% recorded once. This entry comes from a study of cytomegalovirus exposure and HLA in healthy donors. Study-wide results and limits: Cytomegalovirus association was assigned to approximately 160 TCR beta chains. Earlier analysis looked at TCR beta V segments, and most were productive about 90% or about 30% of the time. As a later analysis revealed, most CMV-associated TCR beta chains appeared HLA-restricted.

This CDR3 is 14 amino acids long. Germline assignment: CDR1 MNHEY and CDR2 SMNVEV (reference sequence). Trimming stripped 3 bases from V and 5 bases from J, with 14 bases between. The specimen was PBMCs. This clonotype originated in a man aged 18 to 29 in good health and CMV-seronegative. J is TRBJ2-7 and V is TRBV27; tentatively, D is TRBD2 (5 bases). The CDR3 sequence: CASSFTGSYNEQYF. Written as DNA, the CDR3 is TGTGCCAGCAGTTTTACGGGGTCTTACAACGAGCAGTACTTC.